This section outlines one T cell receptor beta chain sequence together with its context. Its antigen is unknown. This CDR3 has 14 residues. Between the trimmed V and J ends, which lost 3 bases and 0 bases, there was a span of 6 bases. CDR1 and CDR2 (germline): SGHNT, YYREEE (reference sequence). This record belongs to a study of shared clonotypes between healthy human individuals. The study's findings and limits: Sequencing depth was predicted to influence how clonotypes are shared among donors.

Assay: immunoSEQ multiplex PCR; the TCRdb copy retains only in-frame clones and omits some. The sample shows 2 million to 2.5 million clones, 85% to 95% of them seen only once. The chain has TRBV5-4 and TRBJ2-2, with D hard to call. The TCR sequence derives from a man aged 18 to 30 in good health. Some clones in this sample may be carry-over from other donors' samples. Sequencing was carried out using naive CD4+ T cells from PBMCs. Subset denoted: CD45RA+ positively selected. The CDR3 DNA is TGTGCCAGCAGCTCCAAAGCGAACACCGGGGAGCTGTTTTTT. This translates into CASSSKANTGELFF.